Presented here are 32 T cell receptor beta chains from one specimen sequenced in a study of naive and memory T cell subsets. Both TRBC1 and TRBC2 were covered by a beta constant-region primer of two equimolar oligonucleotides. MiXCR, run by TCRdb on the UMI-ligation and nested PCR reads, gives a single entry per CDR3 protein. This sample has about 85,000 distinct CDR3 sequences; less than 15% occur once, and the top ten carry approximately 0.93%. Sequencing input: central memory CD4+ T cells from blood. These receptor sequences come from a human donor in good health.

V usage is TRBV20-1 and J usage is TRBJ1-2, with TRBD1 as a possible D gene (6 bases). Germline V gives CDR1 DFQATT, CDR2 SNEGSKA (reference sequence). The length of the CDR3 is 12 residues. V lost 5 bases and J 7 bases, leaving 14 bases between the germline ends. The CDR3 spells CSAVTGYSGYTF. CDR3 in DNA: TGCAGTGCTGTAACAGGGTATAGTGGCTACACCTTC.

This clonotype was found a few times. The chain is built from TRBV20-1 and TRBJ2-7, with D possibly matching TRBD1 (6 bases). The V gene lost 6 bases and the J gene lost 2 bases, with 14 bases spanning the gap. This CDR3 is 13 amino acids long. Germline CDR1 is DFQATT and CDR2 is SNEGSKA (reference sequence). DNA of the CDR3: TGCAGTGCCACGAACAGGGTAGCCTACGAGCAGTACTTC. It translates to CSATNRVAYEQYF.

The CDR3 sequence: CAWNRDRPYGYTF. For the CDR3, the DNA is TGTGCCTGGAATCGGGACAGGCCATATGGCTACACCTTC. The gene calls are TRBV30 and TRBJ1-2; 8 bases fit TRBD1. The CDR3 contains 13 residues. CDR1 and CDR2 (germline): GTSNPN, SVGIG (reference sequence). V was clipped by 4 bases and J by 5 bases; unmatched bases: 6.

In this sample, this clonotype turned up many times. CDR3 DNA: TGCAGTGCTAGTAACCGGGACAGGGGGACATTAACCCAGTACTTC. It yields the protein CSASNRDRGTLTQYF. The chain links TRBV20-1 to TRBJ2-5; 11 bases line up with TRBD1. CDR3 size: 15 residues. V dropped 3 bases and J dropped 8; count of bases not matched to a gene: 11. Germline CDR1 is DFQATT and CDR2 is SNEGSKA (reference sequence).

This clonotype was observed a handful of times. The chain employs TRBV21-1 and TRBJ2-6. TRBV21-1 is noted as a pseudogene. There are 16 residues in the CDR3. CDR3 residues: CASSRDTVPGANVLTF. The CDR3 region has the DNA TGTGCCAGCAGCAGAGACACGGTACCCGGGGCCAACGTCCTGACTTTC.

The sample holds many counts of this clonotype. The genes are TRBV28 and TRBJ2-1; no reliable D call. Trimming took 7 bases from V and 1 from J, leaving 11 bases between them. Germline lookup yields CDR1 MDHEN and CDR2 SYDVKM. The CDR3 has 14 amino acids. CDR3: CASKSPESYNEQFF. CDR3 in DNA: TGTGCCAGCAAGTCCCCCGAGTCCTACAATGAGCAGTTCTTC.

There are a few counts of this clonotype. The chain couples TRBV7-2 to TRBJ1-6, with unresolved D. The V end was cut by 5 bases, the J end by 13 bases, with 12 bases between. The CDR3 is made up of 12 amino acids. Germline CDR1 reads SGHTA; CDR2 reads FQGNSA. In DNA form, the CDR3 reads TGTGCCAGCAGCACGACCCACCGGCCCCTCCACTTT. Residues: CASSTTHRPLHF.

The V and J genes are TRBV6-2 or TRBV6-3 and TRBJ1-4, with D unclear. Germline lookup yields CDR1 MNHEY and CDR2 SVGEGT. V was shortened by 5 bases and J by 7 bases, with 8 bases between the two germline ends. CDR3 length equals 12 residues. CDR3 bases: TGTGCCAGCAGTGACCCCGGTGAAAAACTGTTTTTT. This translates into CASSDPGEKLFF.

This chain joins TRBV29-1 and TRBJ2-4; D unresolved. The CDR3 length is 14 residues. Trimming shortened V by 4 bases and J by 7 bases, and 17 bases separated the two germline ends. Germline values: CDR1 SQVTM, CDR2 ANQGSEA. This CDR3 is CSVVGSTSMNIQYF. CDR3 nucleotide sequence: TGCAGCGTTGTTGGCAGTACCTCAATGAACATTCAGTACTTC.

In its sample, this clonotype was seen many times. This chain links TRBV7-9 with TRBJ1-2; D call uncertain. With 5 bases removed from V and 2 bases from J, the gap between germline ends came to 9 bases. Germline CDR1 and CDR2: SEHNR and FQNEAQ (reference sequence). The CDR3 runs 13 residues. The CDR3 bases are TGTGCCAGCAGCCCGATCAAGAACTATGGCTACACCTTC. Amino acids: CASSPIKNYGYTF.

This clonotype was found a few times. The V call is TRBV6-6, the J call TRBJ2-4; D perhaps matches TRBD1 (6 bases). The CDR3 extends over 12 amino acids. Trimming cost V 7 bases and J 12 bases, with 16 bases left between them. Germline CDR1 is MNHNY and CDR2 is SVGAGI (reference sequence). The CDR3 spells CASILWGQRQYF. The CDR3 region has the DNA TGTGCCAGCATCCTCTGGGGGCAGCGTCAGTACTTC.

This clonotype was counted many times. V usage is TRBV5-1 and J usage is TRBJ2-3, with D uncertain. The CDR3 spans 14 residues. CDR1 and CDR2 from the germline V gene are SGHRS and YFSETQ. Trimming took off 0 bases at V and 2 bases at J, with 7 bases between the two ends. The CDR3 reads CASSLAGPTDTQYF. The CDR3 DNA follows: TGCGCCAGCAGCTTGGCAGGACCCACAGATACGCAGTATTTT.

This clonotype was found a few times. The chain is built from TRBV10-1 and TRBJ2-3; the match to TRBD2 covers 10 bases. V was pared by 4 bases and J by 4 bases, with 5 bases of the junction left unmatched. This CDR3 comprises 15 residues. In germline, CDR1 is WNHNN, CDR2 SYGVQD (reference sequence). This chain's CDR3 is CASSASGGRSDTQYF. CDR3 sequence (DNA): TGCGCCAGCAGTGCTAGCGGGGGCCGGTCAGATACGCAGTATTTT.

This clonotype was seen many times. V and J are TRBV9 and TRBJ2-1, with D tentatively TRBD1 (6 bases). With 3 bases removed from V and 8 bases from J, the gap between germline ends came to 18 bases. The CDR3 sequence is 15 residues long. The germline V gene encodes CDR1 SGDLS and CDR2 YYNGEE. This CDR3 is CASSADGQRSDEQFF. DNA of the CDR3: TGTGCCAGCAGCGCGGATGGACAGCGGTCTGATGAGCAGTTCTTC.

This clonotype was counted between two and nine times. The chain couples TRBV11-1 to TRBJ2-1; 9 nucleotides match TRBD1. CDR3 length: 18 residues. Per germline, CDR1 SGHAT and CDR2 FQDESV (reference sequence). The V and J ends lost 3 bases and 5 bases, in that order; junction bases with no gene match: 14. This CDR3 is CASSLGGQGPGGDNEQFF. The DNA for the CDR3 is TGTGCCAGCAGCTTGGGGGGACAGGGTCCTGGGGGTGACAATGAGCAGTTCTTC.

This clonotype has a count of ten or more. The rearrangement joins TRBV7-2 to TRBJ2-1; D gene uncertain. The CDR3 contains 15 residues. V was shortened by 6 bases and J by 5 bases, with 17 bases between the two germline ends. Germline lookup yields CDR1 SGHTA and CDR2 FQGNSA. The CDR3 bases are TGTGCCAGCAGTCCCGATTTAGGCACCCACAATGAGCAGTTCTTC. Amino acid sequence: CASSPDLGTHNEQFF.

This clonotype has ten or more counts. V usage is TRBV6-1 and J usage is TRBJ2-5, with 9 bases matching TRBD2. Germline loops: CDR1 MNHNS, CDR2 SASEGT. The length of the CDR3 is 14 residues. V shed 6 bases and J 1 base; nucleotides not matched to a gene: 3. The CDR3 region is CASSLAGIQETQYF. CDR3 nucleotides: TGTGCCAGCAGCCTAGCGGGAATCCAAGAGACCCAGTACTTC.

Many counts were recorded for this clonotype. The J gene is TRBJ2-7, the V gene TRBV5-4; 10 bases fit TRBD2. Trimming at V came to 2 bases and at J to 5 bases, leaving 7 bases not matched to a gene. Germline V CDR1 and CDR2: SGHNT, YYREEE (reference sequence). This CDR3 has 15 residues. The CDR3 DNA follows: TGTGCCAGCAGCTTTCCTCTAGCGGGAGCTGACGAGCAGTACTTC. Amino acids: CASSFPLAGADEQYF.

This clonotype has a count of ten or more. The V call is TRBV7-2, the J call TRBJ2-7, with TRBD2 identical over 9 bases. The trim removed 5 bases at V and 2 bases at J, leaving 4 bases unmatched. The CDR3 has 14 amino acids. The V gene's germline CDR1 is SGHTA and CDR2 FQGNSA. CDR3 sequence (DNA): TGTGCCAGCAGCAAATTAGCGGGAGCCTACGAGCAGTACTTC. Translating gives CASSKLAGAYEQYF.

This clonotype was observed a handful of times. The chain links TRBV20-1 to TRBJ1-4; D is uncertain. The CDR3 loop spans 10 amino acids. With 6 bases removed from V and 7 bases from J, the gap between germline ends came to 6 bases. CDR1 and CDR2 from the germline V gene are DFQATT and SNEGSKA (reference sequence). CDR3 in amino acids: CSAKTEKLFF. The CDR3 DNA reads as TGCAGTGCCAAGACTGAAAAACTGTTTTTT.

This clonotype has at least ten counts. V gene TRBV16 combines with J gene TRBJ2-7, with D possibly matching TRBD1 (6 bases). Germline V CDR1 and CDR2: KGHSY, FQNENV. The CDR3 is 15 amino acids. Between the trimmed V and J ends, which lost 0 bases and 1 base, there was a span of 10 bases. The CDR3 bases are TGTGCCAGCAGCCAATCGTTCAGGGGATCCTACGAGCAGTACTTC. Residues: CASSQSFRGSYEQYF. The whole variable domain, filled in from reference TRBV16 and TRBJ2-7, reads GEEVAQTPKHLVRGEGQKAKLYCAPIKGHSYVFWYQQVLKNEFKFLISFQNENVFDETGMPKERFSAKCLPNSPCSLEIQATKLEDSAVYFCASSQSFRGSYEQYFGPGTRLTVT.

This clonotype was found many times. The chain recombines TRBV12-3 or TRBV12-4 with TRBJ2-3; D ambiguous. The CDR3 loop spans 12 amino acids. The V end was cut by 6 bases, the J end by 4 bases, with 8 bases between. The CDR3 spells CASSHHADTQYF. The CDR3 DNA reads TGTGCCAGCAGCCACCATGCAGATACGCAGTATTTT.

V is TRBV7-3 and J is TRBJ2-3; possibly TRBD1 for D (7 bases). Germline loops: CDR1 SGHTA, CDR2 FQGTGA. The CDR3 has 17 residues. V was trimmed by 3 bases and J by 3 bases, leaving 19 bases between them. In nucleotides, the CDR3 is TGTGCCAGCAGCTTGACAGGGACAGTGACTAGAACAGATACGCAGTATTTT. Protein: CASSLTGTVTRTDTQYF.

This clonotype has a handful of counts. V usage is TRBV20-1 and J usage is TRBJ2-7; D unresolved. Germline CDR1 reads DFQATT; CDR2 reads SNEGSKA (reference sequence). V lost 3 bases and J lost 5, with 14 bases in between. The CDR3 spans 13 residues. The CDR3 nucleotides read TGCAGTGCTAGCGCAGGACGAGCGAACGAGCAGTACTTC. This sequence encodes CSASAGRANEQYF.

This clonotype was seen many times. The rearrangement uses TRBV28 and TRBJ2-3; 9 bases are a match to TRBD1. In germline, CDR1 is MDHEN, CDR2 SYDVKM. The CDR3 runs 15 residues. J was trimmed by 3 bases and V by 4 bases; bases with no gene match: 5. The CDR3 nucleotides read TGTGCCAGCAGTTCACAGGGGGCAGATACAGATACGCAGTATTTT. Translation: CASSSQGADTDTQYF.

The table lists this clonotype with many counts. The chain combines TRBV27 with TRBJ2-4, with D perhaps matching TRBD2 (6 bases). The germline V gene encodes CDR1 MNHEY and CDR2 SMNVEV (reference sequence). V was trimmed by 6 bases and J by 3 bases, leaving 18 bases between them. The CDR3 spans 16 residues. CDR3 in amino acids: CASRASTSLGKNIQYF. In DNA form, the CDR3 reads TGTGCCAGCAGAGCGTCTACTAGCCTCGGCAAAAACATTCAGTACTTC.

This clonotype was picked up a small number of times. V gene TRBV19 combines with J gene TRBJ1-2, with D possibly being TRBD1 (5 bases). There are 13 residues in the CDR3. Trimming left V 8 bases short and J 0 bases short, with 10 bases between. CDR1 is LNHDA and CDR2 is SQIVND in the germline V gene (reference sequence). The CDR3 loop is CASEGPANYGYTF. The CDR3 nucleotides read TGTGCCAGTGAGGGACCCGCTAACTATGGCTACACCTTC.

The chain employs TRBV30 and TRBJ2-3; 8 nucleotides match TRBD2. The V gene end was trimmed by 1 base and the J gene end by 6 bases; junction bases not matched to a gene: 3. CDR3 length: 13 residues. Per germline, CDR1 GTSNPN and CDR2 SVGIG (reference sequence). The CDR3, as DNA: TGTGCCTGGAGTGGGACTAGCCAGGATACGCAGTATTTT. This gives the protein CAWSGTSQDTQYF.

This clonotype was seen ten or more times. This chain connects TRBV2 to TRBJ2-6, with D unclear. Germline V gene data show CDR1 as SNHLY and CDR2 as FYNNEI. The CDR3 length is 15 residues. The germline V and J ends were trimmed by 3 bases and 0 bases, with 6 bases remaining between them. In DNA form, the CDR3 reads TGTGCCAGCAGTGATCCGAGCTCTGGGGCCAACGTCCTGACTTTC. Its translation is CASSDPSSGANVLTF.

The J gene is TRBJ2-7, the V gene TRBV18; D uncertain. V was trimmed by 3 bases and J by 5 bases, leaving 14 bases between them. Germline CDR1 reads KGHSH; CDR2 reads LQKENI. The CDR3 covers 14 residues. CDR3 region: CASSPVGLGNEQYF. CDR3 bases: TGTGCCAGCTCACCGGTCGGTTTGGGTAACGAGCAGTACTTC.

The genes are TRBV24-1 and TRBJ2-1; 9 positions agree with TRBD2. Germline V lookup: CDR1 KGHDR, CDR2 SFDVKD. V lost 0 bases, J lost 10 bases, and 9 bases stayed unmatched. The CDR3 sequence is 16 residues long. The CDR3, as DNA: TGTGCCACCAGTGATTTGACATTAGCGGGGGCCCCCGAGCAGTTCTTC. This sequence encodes CATSDLTLAGAPEQFF.

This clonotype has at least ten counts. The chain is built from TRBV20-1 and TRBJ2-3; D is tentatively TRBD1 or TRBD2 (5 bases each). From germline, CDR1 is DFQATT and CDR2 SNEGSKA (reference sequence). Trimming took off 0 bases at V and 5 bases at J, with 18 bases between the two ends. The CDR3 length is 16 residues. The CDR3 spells CSARDAGTHSRDTQYF. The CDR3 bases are TGCAGTGCTAGAGATGCCGGGACCCATAGCCGAGATACGCAGTATTTT.